The rows below give T cell receptor beta chains drawn from one sample of a study of vaccination effects on CD4 cells after COVID-19. These TCRs' antigens remain unknown. Measured with immunoSEQ multiplex PCR; TCRdb has only the in-frame clones, and not every one. The sample yields around 26,000 clones, approximately 78% seen once. The input for sequencing was CD4+ T cells from PBMCs cultured with HCoV-NL63 spike peptides, taken before COVID-19 vaccination. The receptors stem from a human donor who had a prior SARS-CoV-2 infection. CDR3s include the opening cysteine and the closing phenylalanine or tryptophan. D genes are given only for firm matches. Where a row states a size, it is once, few, many or the class of an expanded clone; other rows omit it.

>TRBV5-1|NA|TRBJ2-2|NA
TGCGCCAGCAGCTTAGGAGCTACAGGCACCGGGGAGCTGTTTTTT
CASSLGATGTGELFF
>TRBV5-1|once|TRBJ2-1|TRBD2
TGCGCCAGCAGCTTGTGGGTTAGCGGGAATGAGCAGTTCTTC
CASSLWVSGNEQFF
>TRBV11-3|NA|TRBJ2-2|TRBD2
TGTGCCAGCACCGCCGGGACTAGGATTCCCGGGGAGCTGTTTTTT
CASTAGTRIPGELFF
>TRBV2|NA|TRBJ2-7|TRBD1
TGTGCCACCGCAACCGGGACAGGGGGCGGCGAGCAGTACTTC
CATATGTGGGEQYF
>TRBV5-4|NA|TRBJ2-5|NA
TGTGCCAGCAGCCCCGGGACCGGGCGAGAGACCCAGTACTTC
CASSPGTGRETQYF
>TRBV5-5|NA|TRBJ2-7|NA
TGTGCCAGCAGCTTGGTCACAGGGGAGGCCTACGAGCAGTACTTC
CASSLVTGEAYEQYF
>TRBV5-1|NA|TRBJ2-6|NA
TGCGCCAGCAGGACCGGGACCAATGCGGGGGCCAACGTCCTGACTTTC
CASRTGTNAGANVLTF
>TRBV18|NA|TRBJ2-5|NA
TGTGCCAGCTCACCGGCACGAAGGGGACCACAAGAGACCCAGTACTTC
CASSPARRGPQETQYF
>TRBV7-3|NA|TRBJ2-2|NA
TGTGCCAGCAGCTTAAGTGGTGGCTATTCTACCGGGGAGCTGTTTTTT
CASSLSGGYSTGELFF
>TRBV12-3/TRBV12-4|NA|TRBJ1-5|NA
TGTGCCAGCACGCAAGGGCCCAATCAGCCCCAGCATTTT
CASTQGPNQPQHF
>TRBV7-9|NA|TRBJ2-3|TRBD2
TGTGCCAGCAGCTTAATTGTAGCTAGCGGCCCAGATACGCAGTATTTT
CASSLIVASGPDTQYF
>TRBV27|NA|TRBJ2-2|NA
TGTGCCAGCACCAATAAATCTCTCAGCGAAGGCTTAAACACCGGGGAGCTGTTTTTT
CASTNKSLSEGLNTGELFF
>TRBV2|NA|TRBJ1-1|NA
TGTGCCAGCAAAGAGACCGGGAACACTGAAGCTTTCTTT
CASKETGNTEAFF
>TRBV20-1|NA|TRBJ1-1|NA
TGCAGTGCTAGTAAAACTTTCATGAACACTGAAGCTTTCTTT
CSASKTFMNTEAFF
>TRBV10-1|few|TRBJ2-3|TRBD2
TGCGCCATCCCGGGACTAGCGGGAGGGCGTGTCACAGATACGCAGTATTTT
CAIPGLAGGRVTDTQYF
>TRBV19|medium-sized|TRBJ1-2|NA
TGTGCCAGTAGTATCCATGGGGACTATGGCTACACCTTC
CASSIHGDYGYTF
>TRBV29-1|NA|TRBJ2-1|NA
TGCAGCGTTGAAGATCTTCGTTGGGCAGGCCCCTTTTCCTACAATGAGCAGTTCTTC
CSVEDLRWAGPFSYNEQFF
>TRBV5-4|NA|TRBJ2-7|TRBD1
TGTGCCAGCAGCTTTCAGGGGGCTTACCCCACTTCCTACGAGCAGTACTTC
CASSFQGAYPTSYEQYF
>TRBV29-1|once|TRBJ1-1|NA
TGCAGCGTTGTCTTGGGGAAGGGCACTGAAGCTTTCTTT
CSVVLGKGTEAFF
>TRBV11-3|once|TRBJ2-7|NA
TGTGCCAGCAGCTTAGCCGGAACAAGGGAATCCTCTTACGAGCAGTACTTC
CASSLAGTRESSYEQYF
>TRBV6-1|NA|TRBJ2-1|NA
TGTGCCAGCAGTGAAACCTTTAACAATGAGCAGTTCTTC
CASSETFNNEQFF
>TRBV5-8|NA|TRBJ1-5|NA
TGTGCCAGCAGCTTAAGGTTTGGGTTGGGCAATCAGCCCCAGCATTTT
CASSLRFGLGNQPQHF
>TRBV2|NA|TRBJ1-1|NA
TGTGCCAGCAGAGAGACACGTATGAACACTGAAGCTTTCTTT
CASRETRMNTEAFF
>TRBV6-5|NA|TRBJ2-7|TRBD2
TGTGCCAGCAGGGACACTAGCGGCGAGCAGTACTTC
CASRDTSGEQYF
>TRBV19|NA|TRBJ1-1|TRBD1
TGTGCCATAAGGGGGCGAGGGGGCACTGAAGCTTTCTTT
CAIRGRGGTEAFF
>TRBV9|NA|TRBJ2-5|NA
TGTGCCAGCAGCGTAGGACTAGAAGCTGGGCAAGAGACCCAGTACTTC
CASSVGLEAGQETQYF
>TRBV5-6|few|TRBJ2-7|TRBD1
TGTGCCAGCAGCCCCCCGGGACAGCTATACGAGCAGTACTTC
CASSPPGQLYEQYF
>TRBV28|NA|TRBJ1-5|NA
TGTGCCGAGGGGATCCGCGGGCAGCCCCAGCATTTT
CAEGIRGQPQHF
>TRBV28|NA|TRBJ1-4|NA
TGTGCCAGCAGGGCGGGGGGCACTAATGAAAAACTGTTTTTT
CASRAGGTNEKLFF
>TRBV3-1/TRBV3-2|once|TRBJ2-1|NA
TGTGCCAGCAGCCTCGACTCGAGCTCCTACAATGAGCAGTTCTTC
CASSLDSSSYNEQFF